This T cell receptor beta chain was found in a study of OX40 agonist ivuxolimab in advanced cancers. Findings and caveats of the study: Certain nonresponding patients likewise had low normalized T-cell clonal expansion. What antigens the expanded peripheral T cells recognized was never established. Relative to CD4+, CD8+ T cells held more expanded clones on average.

Comment on this clone: Its antigen is as yet unknown.

Per the germline V gene, CDR1 is MNHNY and CDR2 is SVGAGI (reference sequence). The CDR3 has 15 residues. The V segment lost 6 bases and the J segment 4 bases; nucleotides outside the gene matches: 8. The method was immunoSEQ multiplex PCR; TCRdb's version includes in-frame clones alone and lacks a portion of them. The profile shows around 68,000 clones, 85% to 90% of them singletons. This specimen consisted of CD4+ or CD8+ T cells sorted from blood, obtained in a trial of the OX40 agonist ivuxolimab. The source is an adult with an advanced solid tumor such as melanoma, head and neck, liver or kidney cancer. The chain couples TRBV6-6 to TRBJ2-2; TRBD1 aligns across 7 bases. In nucleotides, the CDR3 is TGTGCCAGCAGCCCCGACAGGGCTCCCACCGGGGAGCTGTTTTTT. This sequence encodes CASSPDRAPTGELFF.